These T cell receptor beta chains were read from a single sample in a study of a mutant IDH1 vaccine in newly diagnosed glioma. What these receptors recognize is not known. TCRdb's table, derived via immunoSEQ multiplex PCR, lists solely in-frame clones and lacks some. The table includes 25,000 to 35,000 clones, around 90% detected once. Sample: PBMCs, taken from a glioma patient whose treatment included an IDH1 peptide vaccine. The receptors were sampled from a young man with glioma. The CDR3 runs from the conserved cysteine through the conserved F or W. D genes are given only for firm matches. Expanded clones get a size class; other rows say once, few or many, or leave the size out.

V	D	size	J	DNA	CDR3
TRBV28	-	-	TRBJ1-1	TGTGCCAGTGGGTTATACACTGAAGCTTTCTTT	CASGLYTEAFF
TRBV4-3	-	-	TRBJ1-4	TGCGCCAGCAGCCAAGAATTTAGGGGCTTGAGGGAAAAACTGTTTTTT	CASSQEFRGLREKLFF
TRBV30	-	-	TRBJ2-3	TGTGCCTGGAGTAGGTCCGGGGCTCGTGGAGTAACAGATACGCAGTATTTT	CAWSRSGARGVTDTQYF
TRBV5-6	-	once	TRBJ1-1	TGTGCCAGCAGCTTGGTTAATAAGCTGAGCACTGAAGCTTTCTTT	CASSLVNKLSTEAFF
TRBV5-1	-	-	TRBJ2-3	TGCGCCAGCAGCTCCGGGACTCGCACAGATACGCAGTATTTT	CASSSGTRTDTQYF
TRBV4-1	-	-	TRBJ2-2	TGCGCCAGCAGCCCCCTGGACATGGGGCTTGCCGGGGAGCTGTTTTTT	CASSPLDMGLAGELFF
TRBV29-1	-	-	TRBJ1-2	TGCAGCGTTGACCCAGCTAACTATGGCTACACCTTC	CSVDPANYGYTF
TRBV15	-	-	TRBJ2-6	TGTGCCACCAGCTCTTCACGGGACTCTGGGGCCAACGTCCTGACTTTC	CATSSSRDSGANVLTF
TRBV6-1	-	-	TRBJ1-1	TGTGCCAGCAGTGAAAACACTGAAGCTTTCTTT	CASSENTEAFF
TRBV5-4	-	-	TRBJ1-4	TGTGCCAGCAGCACCGGAAAGGACGGGGAAAAACTGTTTTTT	CASSTGKDGEKLFF
TRBV27	-	-	TRBJ1-6	TGTGCCAGCAGCCCAGGCCATAATTCACCCCTCCACTTT	CASSPGHNSPLHF
TRBV2	TRBD2	-	TRBJ2-7	TGTGCCGGCCGGGGGACTAGCGTTGTTCACGAGCAGTACTTC	CAGRGTSVVHEQYF
TRBV30	TRBD2	-	TRBJ2-7	TGTGCCTGGAGTGTAGCGGGGACTAGCACCGAGCAGTACTTC	CAWSVAGTSTEQYF
TRBV29-1	-	-	TRBJ2-4	TGCAGCGTTGAAGGGTCGGAGGACATTCAGTACTTC	CSVEGSEDIQYF
TRBV4-1	-	-	TRBJ1-1	TGCGCCAGCAGCCGGGGGGGATGGATTGGTGACACTGAAGCTTTCTTT	CASSRGGWIGDTEAFF
TRBV4-2	-	-	TRBJ1-1	TGTGCCAGCAGCCAAGATCAGGGGATGAACACTGAAGCTTTCTTT	CASSQDQGMNTEAFF
TRBV28	-	-	TRBJ2-5	TGTGCCAGCAGTTCCCCTCTAGGGCGGGAGACCCAGTACTTC	CASSSPLGRETQYF
TRBV6-5	-	-	TRBJ2-7	TGTGCCAGCAGCCGTCAGGGTGGCGAGCAGTACTTC	CASSRQGGEQYF
TRBV6-5	-	-	TRBJ2-3	TGTGCCAGCAGTCCGGGCCGTTCTACGCAGTATTTT	CASSPGRSTQYF
TRBV6-1	TRBD2	-	TRBJ2-2	TGTGCCAGCAGGACACGGCGGGGGGGCACCGGGGAGCTGTTTTTT	CASRTRRGGTGELFF
TRBV6-1	-	-	TRBJ1-5	TGTGCCAGCAGTGCAACACCCCAGCCCCAGCATTTT	CASSATPQPQHF
TRBV27	-	-	TRBJ1-2	TGTGCCAGCAGTTTAGGGGCAGGAAACTATGGCTACACCTTC	CASSLGAGNYGYTF
TRBV7-2	-	-	TRBJ1-1	TGTGCCAGCAGCCGGGGGGGGCTTGAAGCTTTCTTT	CASSRGGLEAFF
TRBV5-5	TRBD1	-	TRBJ1-3	TGTGCCAGCAGCTTGGCCCAAGGGGGCGCTGGAAACACCATATATTTT	CASSLAQGGAGNTIYF